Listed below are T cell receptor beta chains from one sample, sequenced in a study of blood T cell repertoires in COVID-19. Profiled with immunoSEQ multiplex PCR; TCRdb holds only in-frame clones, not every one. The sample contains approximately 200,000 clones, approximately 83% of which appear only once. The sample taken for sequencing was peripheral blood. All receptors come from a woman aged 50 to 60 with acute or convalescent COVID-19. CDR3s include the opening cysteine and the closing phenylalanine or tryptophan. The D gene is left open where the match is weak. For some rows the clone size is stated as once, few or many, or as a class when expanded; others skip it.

CDR3 protein: CASSPTRQGAGQPQHF; CDR3 DNA: TGTGCCAGCAGCCCCACCCGACAGGGGGCTGGACAGCCCCAGCATTTT; CDR3 length: 16; D gene: TRBD1; clone size: few; V gene: TRBV7-8; J gene: TRBJ1-5
CDR3 protein: CASSLSTSGTGEHSGNTIYF; CDR3 DNA: TGTGCCAGCAGTCTAAGCACCTCCGGGACAGGGGAACATTCTGGAAACACCATATATTTT; CDR3 length: 20; D gene: NA; clone size: NA; V gene: TRBV21-1; J gene: TRBJ1-3
CDR3 protein: CASRGEDSPLHF; CDR3 DNA: TGCGCCAGCAGGGGAGAAGATTCACCCCTCCACTTT; CDR3 length: 12; D gene: NA; clone size: NA; V gene: TRBV5-1; J gene: TRBJ1-6
CDR3 protein: CASSERQGGFEKLFF; CDR3 DNA: TGTGCCAGCAGTGAAAGACAGGGGGGGTTCGAAAAACTGTTTTTT; CDR3 length: 15; D gene: TRBD1; clone size: NA; V gene: TRBV6-1; J gene: TRBJ1-4
CDR3 protein: CASSQGLAGTSYEQYF; CDR3 DNA: TGTGCCAGCTCACAAGGACTAGCGGGAACCTCCTACGAGCAGTACTTC; CDR3 length: 16; D gene: TRBD2; clone size: NA; V gene: TRBV18; J gene: TRBJ2-7
CDR3 protein: CASSSGTSGRALGEQYF; CDR3 DNA: TGTGCCAGCAGTTCCGGGACTAGCGGAAGGGCTTTGGGGGAGCAGTACTTC; CDR3 length: 17; D gene: TRBD2; clone size: NA; V gene: TRBV28; J gene: TRBJ2-7
CDR3 protein: CATSEGGAGSSYSNYGYTF; CDR3 DNA: TGTGCCACCAGTGAAGGGGGCGCGGGGTCCTCTTACTCAAACTATGGCTACACCTTC; CDR3 length: 19; D gene: TRBD1; clone size: NA; V gene: TRBV24-1; J gene: TRBJ1-2
CDR3 protein: CASRRQGYPETQYF; CDR3 DNA: TGCGCCAGCAGGAGACAGGGGTACCCAGAGACCCAGTACTTC; CDR3 length: 14; D gene: TRBD1; clone size: NA; V gene: TRBV5-1; J gene: TRBJ2-5
CDR3 protein: CASSFSGNYNSPLHF; CDR3 DNA: TGTGCCAGCAGTTTTTCAGGAAACTATAATTCACCCCTCCACTTT; CDR3 length: 15; D gene: NA; clone size: NA; V gene: TRBV27; J gene: TRBJ1-6
CDR3 protein: CASSPFRGGQETQYF; CDR3 DNA: TGTGCCAGCAGCCCCTTTCGCGGGGGGCAAGAGACCCAGTACTTC; CDR3 length: 15; D gene: TRBD2; clone size: NA; V gene: TRBV5-4; J gene: TRBJ2-5
CDR3 protein: CASKYRGSQPQHF; CDR3 DNA: TGTGCCAGTAAGTACAGGGGGAGTCAGCCCCAGCATTTT; CDR3 length: 13; D gene: TRBD1; clone size: few; V gene: TRBV28; J gene: TRBJ1-5
CDR3 protein: CASSSPTGPDTQYF; CDR3 DNA: TGTGCCAGCAGTTCACCTACAGGGCCAGATACGCAGTATTTT; CDR3 length: 14; D gene: NA; clone size: NA; V gene: TRBV28; J gene: TRBJ2-3
CDR3 protein: CASSPQAGADTQYF; CDR3 DNA: TGCGCCAGCAGCCCCCAAGCGGGGGCAGATACGCAGTATTTT; CDR3 length: 14; D gene: TRBD2; clone size: few; V gene: TRBV5-1; J gene: TRBJ2-3
CDR3 protein: CASRPSGSSGANVLTF; CDR3 DNA: TGTGCCAGCAGACCAAGCGGGAGCTCTGGGGCCAACGTCCTGACTTTC; CDR3 length: 16; D gene: TRBD2; clone size: NA; V gene: TRBV28; J gene: TRBJ2-6
CDR3 protein: CSASTSGSVDNEQFF; CDR3 DNA: TGCAGTGCTAGTACTAGCGGGTCAGTGGACAATGAGCAGTTCTTC; CDR3 length: 15; D gene: TRBD2; clone size: once; V gene: TRBV20-1; J gene: TRBJ2-1